Here is one T cell receptor beta chain with its context. The data were produced by immunoSEQ multiplex PCR, yet TCRdb's version contains in-frame clones alone and is incomplete. The sample contains around 57,000 clones, almost 90% of which appear only once. Germline V gene data show CDR1 as KGHSH and CDR2 as LQKENI. V dropped 4 bases and J dropped 7 bases, with 14 bases sitting between them. The CDR3 has 14 amino acids. The data were obtained in a study of blood T cell repertoires in COVID-19. Study context: Samples representing acute and convalescent COVID-19 were sourced from the United States, Italy and Spain.

Sequences were obtained from peripheral blood. This sequence originates from an elderly woman with active COVID-19. This sequence joins TRBV18 and TRBJ1-5; TRBD1 is a possible D gene (5 bases). The CDR3 bases are TGTGCCAGCTCACGAGGCAGGGTCGAGCAGCCCCAGCATTTT. Encoded protein: CASSRGRVEQPQHF.